This TCR beta chain was sequenced for a study of blood T cell repertoires in COVID-19. Across the study: Italy, Spain and the United States were the sources of the convalescent and acute COVID-19 samples.

Trimming took off 3 bases at V and 1 base at J, with 7 bases between the two ends. The CDR3 runs to 14 residues. Germline CDR1 MRHNA, CDR2 SNTAGT. Sequencing used immunoSEQ multiplex PCR; TCRdb keeps in-frame clones, though not all of them. The top ten clones hold 4.9% of a sample with approximately 260,000 clones, approximately 82% of them seen once. The TCR was taken from an elderly woman with active or convalescent COVID-19. V and J are TRBV6-4 and TRBJ2-1, with a possible D match to TRBD2 (6 bases). Material: peripheral blood. CDR3 bases: TGTGCCAGCAGTGAGGAGGGGTCCTACAATGAGCAGTTCTTC. It yields the protein CASSEEGSYNEQFF.